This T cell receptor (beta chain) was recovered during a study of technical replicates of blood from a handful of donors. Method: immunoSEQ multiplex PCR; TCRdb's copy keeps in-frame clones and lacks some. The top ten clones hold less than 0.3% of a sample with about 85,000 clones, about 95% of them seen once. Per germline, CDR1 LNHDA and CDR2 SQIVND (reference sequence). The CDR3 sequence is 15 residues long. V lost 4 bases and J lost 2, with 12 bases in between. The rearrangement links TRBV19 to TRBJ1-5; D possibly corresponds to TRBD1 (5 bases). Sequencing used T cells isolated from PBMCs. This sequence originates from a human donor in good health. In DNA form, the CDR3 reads TGTGCCAGTAGTAATTGGGGCGGGGGCAATCAGCCCCAGCATTTT. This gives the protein CASSNWGGGNQPQHF.